This is a list of T cell receptor beta chains from one sample in a study of chemoradiotherapy in HPV16-positive cancers. The table came from immunoSEQ multiplex PCR; TCRdb's copy has only in-frame clones and leaves some out. The data hold 30,000 to 35,000 clones, with about 89% observed a single time. Material: blood, obtained from a patient who underwent chemoradiotherapy. All receptors derive from a human donor with HPV-associated anogenital cancer. Both conserved end residues are part of each CDR3. Each record gives: clone size, J gene, D gene, V gene, CDR3 DNA, CDR3 protein. D genes are given only for firm matches. Size is omitted from some rows. Given values are once, few, many or a class for expanded clones.

>-|TRBJ2-5|-|TRBV19
TGTGCCAGTAGTATAGTCCTAGGGACTGACGTGACCCAGTACTTC
CASSIVLGTDVTQYF
>-|TRBJ2-4|-|TRBV30
TGTGCCTGGAGTAGAGGTCAGTTACTAGCCAAAAACATTCAGTACTTC
CAWSRGQLLAKNIQYF
>-|TRBJ2-5|TRBD1|TRBV13
TGTGCCAGCAGCTTATCGACGGGTGGGTCGACAGGGGAGACCCAGTACTTC
CASSLSTGGSTGETQYF
>-|TRBJ1-1|TRBD1|TRBV10-3
TGTGCCATCAGGACAGGGGAATTGAGTGAAGCTTTCTTT
CAIRTGELSEAFF
>-|TRBJ2-7|TRBD2|TRBV5-4
TGTGCCAGCAGCTTGGCACTAGCGGGGGGGGATGACGAGCAGTACTTC
CASSLALAGGDDEQYF
>-|TRBJ2-2|TRBD1|TRBV7-9
TGTGCCAGCAGCCCTGGGACAGGGGGCATCGGGGAGCTGTTTTTT
CASSPGTGGIGELFF
>few|TRBJ2-1|TRBD2|TRBV28
TGTGCCAGCAGTACACAGACTAGCCTGTCTCCGTTCTTC
CASSTQTSLSPFF
>once|TRBJ1-4|-|TRBV7-8
TGTGCCAGCACTCGAATGTCTGGTTTCGCAACTAATGAAAAACTGTTTTTT
CASTRMSGFATNEKLFF
>-|TRBJ2-1|-|TRBV27
TGTGCCAGCAGTACCAGGGACAAGGGGTCCGGGTACAATGAGCAGTTCTTC
CASSTRDKGSGYNEQFF
>-|TRBJ2-7|-|TRBV12-5
TGTGCTAGTGGTGCCGCCAGGTTTAGCTCCTACGAGCAGTACTTC
CASGAARFSSYEQYF
>-|TRBJ2-5|-|TRBV15
TGTGCCACCAGCAGGAGAGTGGCTAGCACCCTTTCGGGAGAGACCCAGTACTTC
CATSRRVASTLSGETQYF
>-|TRBJ1-5|TRBD1|TRBV6-6
TGTGCCAGCAGCCCGGGACAGGGGGTTGGAAATCAGCCCCAGCATTTT
CASSPGQGVGNQPQHF
>-|TRBJ1-5|TRBD1|TRBV2
TGTGCCAGCAGGGACAGGGGGCAACAGCCCCAGCATTTT
CASRDRGQQPQHF
>-|TRBJ1-4|TRBD1|TRBV6-1
TGTGCCAGCCGACAGGGGGCGTCTAATGAAAAACTGTTTTTT
CASRQGASNEKLFF
>-|TRBJ1-2|-|TRBV19
TGTGCCAGTAGTAGTCGACAGGTGCCGACCTATGGCTACACCTTC
CASSSRQVPTYGYTF
>-|TRBJ2-7|TRBD1|TRBV9
TGTGCCAGCAGCGTAGGTGGGACAGGCATCTACGAGCAGTACTTC
CASSVGGTGIYEQYF
>-|TRBJ2-7|TRBD2|TRBV6-6
TGTGCCAGCAGTTATACTAGCGGTTCCTACGAGCAGTACTTC
CASSYTSGSYEQYF
>-|TRBJ2-5|TRBD2|TRBV7-2
TGTGCCAGCAGCCTAAGCGGGGTAGGAGTTATCCAAGAGACCCAGTACTTC
CASSLSGVGVIQETQYF
>-|TRBJ2-1|TRBD2|TRBV11-3
TGTGCCAGCAGCCCTCGAGAGGGCCGCGGGGGAGGTGAGCAGTTCTTC
CASSPREGRGGGEQFF
>-|TRBJ1-6|TRBD1|TRBV6-1
TGTGCCAGCAGTCTACTTGGGACAGGGAATTCACCCCTCCACTTT
CASSLLGTGNSPLHF
>-|TRBJ1-6|-|TRBV29-1
TGCAGCGTTGGGAGAGGGGGGTCACCCCTCCACTTT
CSVGRGGSPLHF
>-|TRBJ2-7|-|TRBV7-2
TGTGCCACAGCTAGGGGGGACTACTACGAGCAGTACTTC
CATARGDYYEQYF
>-|TRBJ2-2|-|TRBV9
TGTGCCAGCACCCTGGAGGGGGAGCTGTTTTTT
CASTLEGELFF
>-|TRBJ1-5|-|TRBV7-9
TGTGCCAGCAGCCCAGGGATTGGGGATCAGCCCCAGCATTTT
CASSPGIGDQPQHF
>once|TRBJ2-2|-|TRBV5-1
TGCGCCAGCAGCTTGGACACCGCGAACACCGGGGAGCTGTTTTTT
CASSLDTANTGELFF
>-|TRBJ1-1|-|TRBV7-2
TGTGCCAGCAGCCTGGGACATTCGAACACTGAAGCTTTCTTT
CASSLGHSNTEAFF
>-|TRBJ2-2|-|TRBV4-3
TGCGCCAGCAGACCGGGGACGAGGACCGGGGAGCTGTTTTTT
CASRPGTRTGELFF
>-|TRBJ1-6|-|TRBV30
TGTGCCTGGACCCGGGACACGGGATATAATTCACCCCTCCACTTT
CAWTRDTGYNSPLHF
>-|TRBJ2-2|-|TRBV7-9
TGTGCCAGCAGCCCTGGGGTGTCCGGGGAGCTGTTTTTT
CASSPGVSGELFF
>-|TRBJ2-5|TRBD2|TRBV19
TGTGCCAGTAGTTATCGCGGGGGGGGCCAAGAGACCCAGTACTTC
CASSYRGGGQETQYF
>once|TRBJ2-7|-|TRBV30
TGTGCCTGGAGGGCGGGCAGCTACTACGAGCAGTACTTC
CAWRAGSYYEQYF
>-|TRBJ2-7|TRBD1|TRBV19
TGTGCCAGTAGCCTGACAGGGCTGAACTACGAGCAGTACTTC
CASSLTGLNYEQYF
>-|TRBJ2-2|-|TRBV11-2
TGTGCCAGCAGCTTAAACAGGGTGAACACCGGGGAGCTGTTTTTT
CASSLNRVNTGELFF
>-|TRBJ1-1|-|TRBV5-6
TGTGCCAGCAGCTTGAACGGGGACCCAAGGGGGACTGAAGCTTTCTTT
CASSLNGDPRGTEAFF
>-|TRBJ1-3|-|TRBV18
TGTGCCAGCTCACCCAGTGCTGGAAACACCATATATTTT
CASSPSAGNTIYF
>-|TRBJ2-1|-|TRBV6-1
TGTGCCAGCAGTTTTAGCGCTGAAAACAATGAGCAGTTCTTC
CASSFSAENNEQFF
>-|TRBJ1-2|TRBD1|TRBV5-6
TGTGCCAGCAGCCTCCCGGGACAGGGTTATGGCTACACCTTC
CASSLPGQGYGYTF